This TCR beta chain was observed in a study of cytomegalovirus exposure and HLA in healthy donors. 13 Jbeta primers and 60 Vbeta primers were used for the PCR. Sequencing was performed with immunoSEQ multiplex PCR; in TCRdb, only in-frame clones are kept and a portion is missing. The sample consists of 90,000 to 120,000 clones, about 74% of them appearing once. Germline values: CDR1 LGHNA, CDR2 YSLEER. The CDR3 length is 13 residues. In the case of this clone: Its antigen is unidentified. One end of the junction fails to match germline, which may point to a read error.

Study-level points and caveats: In a later analysis, across HLA loci, associated TCR counts were highest for DRB1, lowest for HLA-C. Being indistinguishable, some V segments were excluded, TRBV6-2 and TRBV6-3 among them. In a later analysis, at a false discovery rate of 0.05, roughly 18,000 TCR beta sequences were associated with HLA alleles.

The V gene is TRBV4-3, the J gene TRBJ1-5; no clear D. The sample was PBMCs. The receptor comes from a female donor in good health and CMV-seropositive. As DNA, the CDR3 is TGCGCCAGCAGCCAAACAACAGCCTCGAAAGCCACTTTT. This gives the protein CASSQTTASKATF.